The 9 T cell receptor beta chains reported below all come from one sample, sequenced in a study of a mutant IDH1 vaccine in newly diagnosed glioma. Time point reported: week 23, last vaccination. With topical imiquimod, each dose of the vaccine consisted of 300 ug of mutant IDH1 20-mer peptide. Measured with immunoSEQ multiplex PCR; TCRdb has only the in-frame clones, and not every one. Among approximately 44,000 clones, approximately 90% were seen once, and the ten largest hold roughly 3.9%. These receptors' antigens are unknown. The sample here was PBMCs, taken from a glioma patient whose treatment included an IDH1 peptide vaccine. All receptors come from a man in his forties or fifties with glioma.

The rearrangement joins TRBV5-5 to TRBJ1-2; D remains ambiguous. The V end was cut by 0 bases, the J end by 5 bases, with 20 bases between. In germline, CDR1 is SGHKS, CDR2 YYEKEE (reference sequence). The CDR3 runs to 17 residues. CDR3 sequence reads: CASSLAVGGPTLYGYTF. The CDR3 DNA sequence: TGTGCCAGCAGCTTGGCCGTCGGAGGGCCAACTCTTTATGGCTACACCTTC. Full variable domain (missing parts from reference TRBV5-5 and TRBJ1-2): DAGVTQSPTHLIKTRGQQVTLRCSPISGHKSVSWYQQVLGQGPQFIFQYYEKEERGRGNFPDRFSARQFPNYSSELNVNALLLGDSALYLCASSLAVGGPTLYGYTFGSGTRLTVV.

This clone was recorded only once. V usage is TRBV19 and J usage is TRBJ1-2, with 10 bases fitting TRBD1. V dropped 7 bases and J dropped 0; count of bases not matched to a gene: 8. This CDR3 is built from 16 residues. CDR1 is LNHDA, CDR2 SQIVND, per germline (reference sequence). The CDR3 spells CASTRTGTGANYGYTF. In DNA, the CDR3 is TGTGCCAGTACCCGGACAGGGACAGGGGCTAACTATGGCTACACCTTC.

Note on this clone: One end of the junction is discordant with germline, which a read error may explain. CDR3 in DNA: TGTGCTAGCAGCCGGGACTGGCCGATAGGGCGGGAGACCCAGTACTTC. Protein: CASSRDWPIGRETQYF. The chain joins TRBV7-7 to TRBJ2-5; possible D gene TRBD2, 6 bases. The V gene's germline CDR1 is SSHAT and CDR2 FNYEAQ (reference sequence). The CDR3 has 16 amino acids.

The chain has TRBV4-3 and TRBJ1-6; unclear D gene. The length of the CDR3 is 14 residues. The V gene lost 5 bases and the J gene lost 6 bases, with 11 bases spanning the gap. Germline V gene data show CDR1 as LGHNA and CDR2 as YSLEER. Here the CDR3 reads CASSFEYPNSPLHF. CDR3 sequence (DNA): TGCGCCAGCAGCTTCGAATACCCTAATTCACCCCTCCACTTT.

The chain recombines TRBV28 with TRBJ2-1; TRBD2 agrees at 8 bases. The germline V gene has CDR1 MDHEN and CDR2 SYDVKM. This CDR3 comprises 20 residues. V lost 3 bases to trimming and J lost 0 bases; unmatched junction nucleotides: 16. The CDR3 reads CASSLPLGGSGKSSYNEQFF. The CDR3 coding sequence is TGTGCCAGCAGTTTGCCCCTCGGGGGTAGCGGGAAGAGCTCCTACAATGAGCAGTTCTTC.

This clone was observed a single time. V usage is TRBV5-1 and J usage is TRBJ1-4; no clear D. The CDR3 runs 14 residues. Trimming removed 0 bases from V and 8 bases from J, with 11 bases in between. The germline gives CDR1 SGHRS, CDR2 YFSETQ. CDR3 in DNA: TGCGCCAGCAGCTTGGGGTCGGCTTGGGAAAAACTGTTTTTT. Its translation: CASSLGSAWEKLFF. Together with reference TRBV5-1 and TRBJ1-4, the CDR3 gives the full variable domain: KAGVTQTPRYLIKTRGQQVTLSCSPISGHRSVSWYQQTPGQGLQFLFEYFSETQRNKGNFPGRFSGRQFSNSRSEMNVSTLELGDSALYLCASSLGSAWEKLFFGSGTQLSVL.

This clone was counted once. V is TRBV29-1 and J is TRBJ2-1, with D perhaps TRBD2 (7 bases). Germline CDR1 and CDR2: SQVTM and ANQGSEA. V lost 7 bases to trimming and J lost 8 bases, with 9 bases between them. The CDR3 is 10 residues long. Here the CDR3 reads CSAGGYEQFF. The CDR3, as DNA: TGCAGCGCGGGGGGCTATGAGCAGTTCTTC.

The CDR3: CSVELPSREGKYEQYF. The CDR3 nucleotides are TGCAGCGTTGAACTACCCAGCAGGGAGGGGAAATACGAGCAGTACTTC. The chain carries TRBV29-1 and TRBJ2-7; 7 bases match TRBD2. The junction had 14 bases not matched to a gene; V was cut back by 2 bases and J by 4 bases. Germline CDR1 reads SQVTM; CDR2 reads ANQGSEA. The length of the CDR3 is 16 residues.

This clone was observed a few times. V and J are TRBV29-1 and TRBJ2-3, with D possibly matching TRBD2 (5 bases). The CDR3 runs 14 residues. Germline V CDR1 and CDR2: SQVTM, ANQGSEA. V was cut by 6 bases and J by 0 bases, with 13 bases left in between. This CDR3 reads CSVASGASTDTQYF. The CDR3 DNA follows: TGCAGCGTCGCGAGCGGAGCCAGCACAGATACGCAGTATTTT.